This paragraph covers one TCR beta chain sequence. Its antigen remains unknown. The source of the sample is a study of shared clonotypes between healthy human individuals. Study outcomes and limitations: Across subsets, estimated richness was generally greater for naive than for memory populations.

Trimming removed 3 bases from V and 5 bases from J, with 14 bases in between. Per germline, CDR1 SGHDT and CDR2 YYEEEE. The CDR3 is 14 residues long. The table came from immunoSEQ multiplex PCR; TCRdb's copy has only in-frame clones and leaves some out. The top ten hold roughly 0.13% of the sample, which has a few million clones, roughly 95% seen once. Material: naive CD4+ T cells sorted from blood. Stated subset: CD45RA+ positively selected. V is TRBV5-6 and J is TRBJ2-5; no definite D call. The TCR originated in a man aged 18-30 years in good health. CDR3 region: CASSSYIRSETQYF. CDR3 DNA: TGTGCCAGCAGCTCATATATTAGGTCGGAGACCCAGTACTTC. The full variable domain, with the rest looked up from reference TRBV5-6 and TRBJ2-5, is DAGVTQSPTHLIKTRGQQVTLRCSPKSGHDTVSWYQQALGQGPQFIFQYYEEEERQRGNFPDRFSGHQFPNYSSELNVNALLLGDSALYLCASSSYIRSETQYFGPGTRLLVL.